The 27 T cell receptor beta chains below were found in one sample sequenced in a study of blood T cell repertoires in COVID-19. The table came from immunoSEQ multiplex PCR; TCRdb's copy has only in-frame clones and leaves some out. The table shows about 250,000 clones, with about four fifths occurring only once. What was sequenced was peripheral blood. The receptors were gathered from a woman aged 40 to 50 who had recovered from COVID-19.

This sequence joins TRBV27 and TRBJ2-7; D may be TRBD1 (5 bases). CDR1 and CDR2 from the germline V gene are MNHEY and SMNVEV (reference sequence). V was pared by 0 bases and J by 4 bases, with 7 bases between. This CDR3 comprises 13 residues. As DNA, the CDR3 is TGTGCCAGCAGTTTATCCAGGGCATACGAGCAGTACTTC. The encoded protein is CASSLSRAYEQYF.

The rearrangement joins TRBV23-1 to TRBJ2-2, with TRBD1 matching over 9 bases. TRBV23-1 is an ORF; its function is uncertain. J was trimmed by 1 base and V by 11 bases; bases with no gene match: 23. This CDR3 has 20 residues. The CDR3 DNA follows: TGCGCCTGCATTCCAACCCCGTTTTGGAAGGGACAGGGGAACACCGGGGAGCTGTTTTTT. Residues: CACIPTPFWKGQGNTGELFF.

The chain carries TRBV6-6 and TRBJ1-6; TRBD1 is a possible D gene (5 bases). CDR1 and CDR2 from the germline V gene are MNHNY and SVGAGI (reference sequence). The CDR3 consists of 15 residues. The V end lost 7 bases, the J end lost 10 bases, and 20 bases lay between the germline ends. In nucleotides, the CDR3 is TGTGCCAGCACTCAAGTAGGGGCACTTAGGTCACCCCTCCACTTT. It codes for CASTQVGALRSPLHF.

The chain recombines TRBV6-2 or TRBV6-3 with TRBJ1-4; perhaps TRBD1 as D (5 bases). V lost 4 bases and J 7 bases, leaving 7 bases between the germline ends. This CDR3 comprises 12 residues. Germline V gives CDR1 MNHEY, CDR2 SVGEGT. The CDR3 sequence: CASSSRVEKLFF. The CDR3 DNA follows: TGTGCCAGCAGTTCCAGGGTTGAAAAACTGTTTTTT.

Regarding this clone: One end of the junction fails to match germline, which may point to a read error. V usage is TRBV11-3 and J usage is TRBJ1-1, with D uncertain. CDR1 and CDR2 (germline): SGHNT, YENEEA. There are 13 residues in the CDR3. In nucleotides, the CDR3 is TGTGCCAGCAGCCCCCCTAGAGCGGTTTACATCGTCTTT. Its translation: CASSPPRAVYIVF.

Details on this clone: This CDR3 is also generated by other DNA sequences in the sample. V usage is TRBV29-1 and J usage is TRBJ1-5; D might be TRBD1 (5 bases). Trimming took 6 bases from V and 2 from J, leaving 11 bases between them. The germline gives CDR1 SQVTM, CDR2 ANQGSEA. CDR3 size: 13 residues. The CDR3 spells CSVGQGGNQPQHF. CDR3 in DNA: TGCAGCGTAGGGCAGGGCGGCAATCAGCCCCAGCATTTT. The complete variable domain, with remaining parts taken from reference TRBV29-1 and TRBJ1-5, reads SAVISQKPSRDICQRGTSLTIQCQVDSQVTMMFWYRQQPGQSLTLIATANQGSEATYESGFVIDKFPISRPNLTFSTLTVSNMSPEDSSIYLCSVGQGGNQPQHFGDGTRLSIL.

The chain combines TRBV5-1 with TRBJ1-2, with a possible D match to TRBD1 (6 bases). The CDR3 extends over 16 amino acids. With 1 base removed from V and 8 bases from J, the gap between germline ends came to 21 bases. Germline V gene sequence: CDR1 SGHRS, CDR2 YFSETQ. CDR3 in amino acids: CASSLTGSPTHGGYTF. CDR3 in DNA: TGCGCCAGCAGCTTGACAGGGTCCCCCACGCATGGAGGCTACACCTTC.

This clone was picked up a small number of times. The chain uses TRBV10-3 and TRBJ1-5; D ambiguous. This CDR3 spans 14 amino acids. Per germline, CDR1 ENHRY and CDR2 SYGVKD. Trimming removed 3 bases at V and 9 bases at J, with 15 bases between. The CDR3 nucleotides read TGTGCCATCAGTGAAGCGGGGTCTGGGAGGCCCCAGCATTTT. Protein sequence: CAISEAGSGRPQHF.

The chain combines TRBV5-1 with TRBJ2-2; TRBD1 aligns across 7 bases. The germline CDR1 and CDR2 sequences are SGHRS and YFSETQ. J gave up 7 bases and V 5 bases, and 5 bases lay outside the gene matches. The CDR3 covers 13 residues. This CDR3 is CASRRDSLGELFF. CDR3 in DNA: TGCGCCAGCAGGAGGGACAGTCTCGGGGAGCTGTTTTTT.

The rearrangement links TRBV6-1 to TRBJ2-1; TRBD1 matches at 8 bases. Germline V gene lookup returns CDR1 MNHNS and CDR2 SASEGT. The CDR3 is 15 residues long. V shed 0 bases, J shed 16 bases, and the junction held 14 bases outside the gene matches. The CDR3, as DNA: TGTGCCAGCAGTGAAGCCGGGGGATACCCCGGGACAGGATTCTTC. Amino acid sequence: CASSEAGGYPGTGFF.

This chain links TRBV7-3 with TRBJ2-7; TRBD2 matches at 8 bases. The CDR3 covers 13 residues. Germline values: CDR1 SGHTA, CDR2 FQGTGA. V was clipped by 1 base and J by 7 bases; unmatched bases: 3. The CDR3 DNA reads as TGTGCCAGCAGCTTAATGTTAGCGGGGGAGCAGTACTTC. This gives the protein CASSLMLAGEQYF.

The chain links TRBV4-2 to TRBJ2-2; 9 positions agree with TRBD1. Germline assignment: CDR1 LGHNA and CDR2 YNFKEQ. The CDR3 contains 18 residues. The J segment lost 4 bases and the V segment lost 0 bases, leaving 9 bases of the junction unmatched. The CDR3 DNA reads TGTGCCAGCAGCCAAGAGATGGGACAGGGCTCAGGCACCGGGGAGCTGTTTTTT. This sequence encodes CASSQEMGQGSGTGELFF.

The CDR3 sequence: CASSLRGGETQYF. The CDR3 DNA follows: TGTGCCAGCAGCTTGAGGGGAGGAGAGACCCAGTACTTC. V gene TRBV5-6 combines with J gene TRBJ2-5; TRBD2 is a possible D gene (6 bases). Trimming cost V 1 base and J 4 bases, with 8 bases left between them. CDR1 and CDR2 (germline): SGHDT, YYEEEE. The CDR3 consists of 13 residues.

This clone was detected only once. V usage is TRBV5-1 and J usage is TRBJ2-1, with no clear D. The CDR3 runs 14 residues. From germline, CDR1 is SGHRS and CDR2 YFSETQ. V gave up 2 bases and J gave up 7 bases, with 13 bases separating them. The CDR3 DNA reads TGCGCCAGCAGCTTCAGTCTTCCTTGGAATGAGCAGTTCTTC. This translates into CASSFSLPWNEQFF.

The gene calls are TRBV28 and TRBJ1-2; D unclear. Trimming pared 1 base from V and 5 bases from J, leaving 5 bases between. This CDR3 spans 12 amino acids. Germline V gene data show CDR1 as MDHEN and CDR2 as SYDVKM. The CDR3 loop reads CASSLYPYGYTF. The CDR3 DNA reads as TGTGCCAGCAGTTTATATCCTTATGGCTACACCTTC.

V and J are TRBV3-1 (or the pseudogene TRBV3-2) and TRBJ2-2; TRBD1 matches at 7 bases. The CDR3 spans 16 residues. The J segment lost 4 bases and the V segment lost 2 bases, leaving 7 bases of the junction unmatched. CDR1 and CDR2 (germline): LGHDT, YNNKEL (reference sequence). The DNA for the CDR3 is TGTGCCAGCAGCCAATTAGGGGGCAGGGCCACCGGGGAGCTGTTTTTT. This encodes CASSQLGGRATGELFF.

V is TRBV30 and J is TRBJ2-2, with D possibly being TRBD2 (6 bases). The germline V gene has CDR1 GTSNPN and CDR2 SVGIG (reference sequence). The CDR3 extends over 19 amino acids. The ends were cut back, 8 bases at V and 4 bases at J, with 32 bases in the middle. CDR3 sequence: CAQGAGRSIIERTTGELFF. CDR3 DNA sequence: TGTGCCCAAGGCGCGGGACGGAGTATTATAGAAAGAACCACCGGGGAGCTGTTTTTT.

The chain couples TRBV19 to TRBJ2-3, with TRBD2 identical over 13 bases. CDR1 is LNHDA, CDR2 SQIVND, per germline (reference sequence). This CDR3 spans 16 amino acids. Trimming removed 4 bases from V and 4 bases from J; junction bases left unmatched: 5. The CDR3 DNA reads as TGTGCCAGTAGTACGCGACTAGCGGGGGGTTCAGATACGCAGTATTTT. Amino acids: CASSTRLAGGSDTQYF.

The V call is TRBV6-5, the J call TRBJ2-7, with 12 positions matching TRBD1. Germline CDR1 MNHEY, CDR2 SVGAGI. V lost 6 bases, J lost 5 bases, and 5 bases stayed unmatched. The CDR3 extends over 14 amino acids. The CDR3 coding sequence is TGTGCCAGCAGGAGGGGACAGGGGGCTGACGAGCAGTACTTC. Translating gives CASRRGQGADEQYF.

This clone was seen more than once but under ten times. The chain is built from TRBV5-1 and TRBJ2-7; possibly TRBD2 for D (6 bases). This CDR3 has 16 residues. V was pared by 2 bases and J by 5 bases, with 20 bases between. The germline V gene has CDR1 SGHRS and CDR2 YFSETQ. The CDR3 DNA follows: TGCGCCAGCAGCTTTAATGTCGGGGGAATTTCCAACGAGCAGTACTTC. Translated, it gives CASSFNVGGISNEQYF.

The chain is built from TRBV28 and TRBJ2-1; TRBD2 matches at 13 bases. Germline V gene data show CDR1 as MDHEN and CDR2 as SYDVKM. V lost 2 bases to trimming and J lost 7 bases; unmatched junction nucleotides: 2. This CDR3 is built from 15 residues. The CDR3 region is CASSLRTSGGNEQFF. CDR3 nucleotide sequence: TGTGCCAGCAGTTTAAGGACTAGCGGGGGAAATGAGCAGTTCTTC.

The chain has TRBV6-1 and TRBJ2-7, with TRBD2 matching over 7 bases. The CDR3 loop spans 13 amino acids. The germline V gene encodes CDR1 MNHNS and CDR2 SASEGT. J gave up 4 bases and V 3 bases, and 3 bases lay outside the gene matches. CDR3 DNA: TGTGCCAGCAGTGAGGGACTAAGATACGAGCAGTACTTC. It encodes CASSEGLRYEQYF.

The V gene is TRBV5-5, the J gene TRBJ2-1, with D perhaps matching TRBD2 (5 bases). Trimming stripped 4 bases from V and 10 bases from J, with 15 bases between. Germline CDR1 reads SGHKS; CDR2 reads YYEKEE (reference sequence). CDR3 length equals 13 residues. DNA for the CDR3: TGTGCCAGCAGCCGGGATGTCCCTGCGGAGCAGTTCTTC. Translation gives CASSRDVPAEQFF.

V usage is TRBV29-1 and J usage is TRBJ2-3; 10 bases are shared with TRBD1. V was clipped by 3 bases and J by 2 bases; unmatched bases: 5. Germline lookup yields CDR1 SQVTM and CDR2 ANQGSEA. This CDR3 has 15 amino acids. The DNA for the CDR3 is TGCAGCGTTGACGGGGACAGGGGACCCACAGATACGCAGTATTTT. It translates to CSVDGDRGPTDTQYF.

The gene calls are TRBV5-1 and TRBJ2-7, with TRBD1 matching over 7 bases. This CDR3 is built from 18 residues. V shed 2 bases and J 2 bases; nucleotides not matched to a gene: 16. Germline CDR1 is SGHRS and CDR2 is YFSETQ. The CDR3 coding sequence is TGCGCCAGCAGCTTAGTTCAACCGGGACAGATTCCTACCTACGAGCAGTACTTC. Its protein is CASSLVQPGQIPTYEQYF.

The chain carries TRBV15 and TRBJ2-3, with 7 bases fitting TRBD1. V lost 8 bases to trimming and J lost 6 bases; unmatched junction nucleotides: 11. CDR1 and CDR2 from the germline V gene are LNHNV and YYDKDF (reference sequence). The CDR3 consists of 14 residues. CDR3 region: CATGKGAPGDTQYF. The CDR3 DNA reads TGTGCCACCGGAAAGGGGGCGCCGGGGGATACGCAGTATTTT.

The chain is built from TRBV29-1 and TRBJ1-1; TRBD1 matches 7 bases. The J segment lost 1 base and the V segment lost 5 bases, leaving 4 bases of the junction unmatched. Per germline, CDR1 SQVTM and CDR2 ANQGSEA. The CDR3 is 13 residues long. The CDR3 DNA follows: TGCAGCGTTCCGGGACAGACGAACACTGAAGCTTTCTTT. This translates into CSVPGQTNTEAFF.